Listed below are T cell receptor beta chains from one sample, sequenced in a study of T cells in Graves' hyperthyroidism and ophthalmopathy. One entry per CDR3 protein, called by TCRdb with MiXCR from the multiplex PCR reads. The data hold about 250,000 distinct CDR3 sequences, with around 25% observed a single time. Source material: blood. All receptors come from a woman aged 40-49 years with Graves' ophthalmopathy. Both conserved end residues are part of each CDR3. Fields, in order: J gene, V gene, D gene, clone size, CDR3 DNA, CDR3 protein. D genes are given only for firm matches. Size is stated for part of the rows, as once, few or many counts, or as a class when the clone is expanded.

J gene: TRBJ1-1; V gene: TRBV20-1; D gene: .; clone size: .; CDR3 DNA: TGCAGTGCAACCCCCCGATTACGGGAGAACACTGAAGCTTTCTTT; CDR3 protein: CSATPRLRENTEAFF
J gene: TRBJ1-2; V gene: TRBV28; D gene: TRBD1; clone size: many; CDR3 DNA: TGTGCCAGCAGACCGGGACAGCTCTCTAACTATGGCTACACCTTC; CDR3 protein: CASRPGQLSNYGYTF
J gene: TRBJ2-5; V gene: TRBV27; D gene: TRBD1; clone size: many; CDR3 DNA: TGTGCCAGCAGAATGACAGGGGGAGAGACCCAGTACTTC; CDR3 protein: CASRMTGGETQYF
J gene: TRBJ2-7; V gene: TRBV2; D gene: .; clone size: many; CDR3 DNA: TGTGCCAGCCTCTCGCCGAGCTCCTACGAGCAGTACTTC; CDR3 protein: CASLSPSSYEQYF
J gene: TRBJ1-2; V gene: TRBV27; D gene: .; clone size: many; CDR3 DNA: TGTGCCAGCAGTTCGGGGGTAGGCTACACCTTC; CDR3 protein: CASSSGVGYTF
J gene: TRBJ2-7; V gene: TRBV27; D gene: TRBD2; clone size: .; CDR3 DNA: TGTGCCAGCAGTTTCCGATCACTAGCGGATGATTACGAGCAGTACTTC; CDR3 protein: CASSFRSLADDYEQYF
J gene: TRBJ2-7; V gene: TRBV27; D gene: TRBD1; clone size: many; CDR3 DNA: TGTGCCAGCAGCATGACAGGGAAATACGAGCAGTACTTC; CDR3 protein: CASSMTGKYEQYF
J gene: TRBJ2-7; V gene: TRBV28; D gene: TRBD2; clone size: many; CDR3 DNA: TGTGCCAGCAGCAACGGACTAGCTTTTAGCTCCTACGAGCAGTACTTC; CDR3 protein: CASSNGLAFSSYEQYF
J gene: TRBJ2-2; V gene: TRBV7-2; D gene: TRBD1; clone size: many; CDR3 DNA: TGTGCCAGCAGCATGACAGGGGGAGAGAACGGGGAGCTGTTTTTT; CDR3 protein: CASSMTGGENGELFF
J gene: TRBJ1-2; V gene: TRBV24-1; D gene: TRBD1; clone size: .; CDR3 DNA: TGTGCCACCAGTTTGACAGGGGGCGATCCCGGAACATATGGCTACACCTTC; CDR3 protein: CATSLTGGDPGTYGYTF
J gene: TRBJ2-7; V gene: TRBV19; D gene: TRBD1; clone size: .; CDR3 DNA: TGTGCCAGTTCGACAGGGGCGAGATTCGAGCAGTACTTC; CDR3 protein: CASSTGARFEQYF
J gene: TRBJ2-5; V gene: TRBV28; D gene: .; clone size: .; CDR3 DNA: TGTGCCAGCAGTTCGACCAGGTACCAAGAGACCCAGTACTTC; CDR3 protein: CASSSTRYQETQYF
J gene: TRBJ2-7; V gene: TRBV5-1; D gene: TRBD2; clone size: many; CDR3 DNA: TGCGCCAGCAGCACGAGCGGGGGGACCTACGAGCAGTACTTC; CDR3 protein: CASSTSGGTYEQYF
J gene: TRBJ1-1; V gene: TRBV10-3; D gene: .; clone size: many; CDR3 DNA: TGTGCCATCAGTGGAATGGCGACCGAAGCTTTCTTT; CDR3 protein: CAISGMATEAFF
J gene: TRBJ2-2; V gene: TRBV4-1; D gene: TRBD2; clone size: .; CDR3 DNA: TGCGCCAGCAGCCGACCTAGCGGGCTGAACACCGGGGAGCTGTTTTTT; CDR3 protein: CASSRPSGLNTGELFF
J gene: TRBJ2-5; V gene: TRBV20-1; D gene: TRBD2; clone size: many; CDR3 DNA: TGCAGTGCTAGGCCGGGAGGGCCGGTAGAGACCCAGTACTTC; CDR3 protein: CSARPGGPVETQYF